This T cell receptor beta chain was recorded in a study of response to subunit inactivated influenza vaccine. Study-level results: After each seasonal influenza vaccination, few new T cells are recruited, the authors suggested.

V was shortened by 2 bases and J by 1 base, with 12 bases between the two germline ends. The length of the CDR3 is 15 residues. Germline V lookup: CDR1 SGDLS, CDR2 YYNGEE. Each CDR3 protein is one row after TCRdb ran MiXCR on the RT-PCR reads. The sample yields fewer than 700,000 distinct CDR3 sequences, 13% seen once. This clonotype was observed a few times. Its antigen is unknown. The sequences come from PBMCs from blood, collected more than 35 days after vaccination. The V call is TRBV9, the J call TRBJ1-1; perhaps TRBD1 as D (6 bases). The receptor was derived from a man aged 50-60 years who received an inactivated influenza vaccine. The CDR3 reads CASSVLTGPNTEAFF. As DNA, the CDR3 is TGTGCCAGCAGCGTGCTGACAGGACCGAACACTGAAGCTTTCTTT. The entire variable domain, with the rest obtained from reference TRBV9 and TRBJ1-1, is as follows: DSGVTQTPKHLITATGQRVTLRCSPRSGDLSVYWYQQSLDQGLQFLIQYYNGEERAKGNILERFSAQQFPDLHSELNLSSLELGDSALYFCASSVLTGPNTEAFFGQGTRLTVV.